The 4 T cell receptor beta chains given below trace back to one sample, sequenced in a study of CD8+ T cells in alopecia areata. Sequencing used cDNA as its template, made by extracting RNA and reverse transcribing it. Using immunoSEQ multiplex PCR, the repertoire was profiled, and TCRdb retains in-frame clones only, with some absent. Of around 200,000 clones detected, around half appear once; the ten largest clones hold roughly 10%. As for treatment: oral pan-JAK inhibitor, 5-10 mg twice daily. The sample consisted of CD8+ T cells sorted from blood, taken at week 24, from a patient treated with tofacitinib. The origin of the receptors is a human donor with alopecia areata.

V and J are TRBV7-9 and TRBJ2-7; D perhaps matches TRBD2 (6 bases). The CDR3 is 13 amino acids. Germline CDR1 SEHNR, CDR2 FQNEAQ (reference sequence). Trimming shortened V by 5 bases and J by 0 bases, and 8 bases separated the two germline ends. The CDR3 region is CASSHGGSYEQYF. The CDR3 DNA is TGTGCCAGCAGCCACGGGGGCTCCTACGAGCAGTACTTC. The full variable domain, with the rest looked up from reference TRBV7-9 and TRBJ2-7, is DTGVSQNPRHKITKRGQNVTFRCDPISEHNRLYWYRQTLGQGPEFLTYFQNEAQLEKSRLLSDRFSAERPKGSFSTLEIQRTEQGDSAMYLCASSHGGSYEQYFGPGTRLTVT.

The chain joins TRBV9 to TRBJ2-1, with D unclear. Germline V gives CDR1 SGDLS, CDR2 YYNGEE. V dropped 3 bases and J dropped 9 bases, with 19 bases sitting between them. The CDR3 is 15 residues long. CDR3: CASSANPPVSGEQFF. Written as DNA, the CDR3 is TGTGCCAGCAGCGCAAACCCCCCGGTTTCGGGTGAGCAGTTCTTC.

This clone was seen more than once but under ten times. Other DNA sequences in this sample translate to the same CDR3. The CDR3 bases are TGCGCCAGCAGCTTGGAGTCCAGCACAGATACGCAGTATTTT. This translates into CASSLESSTDTQYF. V usage is TRBV5-1 and J usage is TRBJ2-3; D gene unclear. CDR3 size: 14 residues. CDR1 and CDR2 (germline): SGHRS, YFSETQ. The ends were cut back, 0 bases at V and 0 bases at J, with 5 bases in the middle.

This clone was seen more than once but under ten times. The genes are TRBV7-2 and TRBJ2-3, with D perhaps TRBD1 or TRBD2 (6 bases each). The CDR3 is 14 amino acids. Trimming shortened V by 5 bases and J by 6 bases, and 15 bases separated the two germline ends. Germline loops: CDR1 SGHTA, CDR2 FQGNSA. This CDR3 is CASSQTGAADTQYF. The DNA for the CDR3 is TGTGCCAGCAGCCAGACGGGGGCCGCCGATACGCAGTATTTT.